Only one count was recorded for the clone carrying this TCR beta chain. Through a sample-barcoded 5' primer and a J-beta primer mix, a second PCR was run for 7 to 11 cycles. TCRdb reanalysed the 5' RACE reads using MiXCR and keeps one entry per CDR3 protein. The sample holds hundreds of thousands of distinct CDR3 sequences, 25% to 35% seen once. This sample stems from a study of blood T cells in healthy people across ages. Every participating donor contributed about 10 milliliters of peripheral blood through a draw. A minimum of 6 micrograms of total RNA was extracted per sample. The V gene lost 3 bases and the J gene lost 6 bases, with 9 bases spanning the gap. The CDR3 totals 12 residues. Germline V lookup: CDR1 SGHDN, CDR2 FVKESK.

The chain employs TRBV14 and TRBJ2-7; no clear D. The sequence was obtained from a woman of 80 years or more in good health. Sequencing was done on a sample of blood. CDR3 protein: CASSHSSAEQYF. In DNA, the CDR3 is TGTGCCAGCAGCCATTCCAGCGCCGAGCAGTACTTC.